This is a list of T cell receptor beta chains from one sample in a study of shared clonotypes between healthy human individuals. Assay: immunoSEQ multiplex PCR; the TCRdb copy retains only in-frame clones and omits some. The repertoire has about 2.2 million clones, 80% to 95% of them found once; the top ten carry less than 2%. Sequences were obtained from naive CD8+ T cells from PBMCs. These receptors all come from a man aged 18 to 35 in good health. Some clones in this sample may be carry-over from other donors' samples. Each CDR3 is given with its conserved first and last residue. Each record gives: clone size, D gene, J gene, V gene, CDR3 DNA, CDR3 protein. D genes are given only for firm matches. Size is omitted from some rows. Given values are once, few, many or a class for expanded clones.

>few|NA|TRBJ1-1|TRBV19
TGTGCCAGTAGTATAGCCAGGGGCACTGAAGCTTTCTTT
CASSIARGTEAFF
>once|NA|TRBJ2-7|TRBV21-1
TGTGCCAGCAGTCGACCAGCCCGGGACACGAACTACTACGAGCAGTACTTC
CASSRPARDTNYYEQYF
>NA|TRBD1|TRBJ2-7|TRBV11-2
TGTGCCAGCACCTCGACAGGGCCTCACTACGAGCAGTACTTC
CASTSTGPHYEQYF
>NA|NA|TRBJ1-6|TRBV2
TGTGCCAGCAGTGGTAATCTGAGGGCTAATTCACCCCTCCACTTT
CASSGNLRANSPLHF
>NA|TRBD1|TRBJ1-5|TRBV27
TGTGCCAGCAGTTTTGTGGCAGGGGGACAGCCCCAGCATTTT
CASSFVAGGQPQHF
>once|NA|TRBJ2-2|TRBV7-9
TGTGCCAGCAGTCGTAACCGGGGCCCGGTCACCGGGGAGCTGTTTTTT
CASSRNRGPVTGELFF
>NA|NA|TRBJ1-2|TRBV4-3
TGCGCCAGCAGCCAAGTTGGGGGCGTAGAAGGCTACACCTTC
CASSQVGGVEGYTF
>NA|NA|TRBJ1-1|TRBV28
TGTGCCAGCAGTTTAGCGGGGTTGGGTTTGGGCACTGAAGCTTTCTTT
CASSLAGLGLGTEAFF
>NA|TRBD1|TRBJ2-3|TRBV27
TGTGCCAGCAGTCCGGCTACCCTGGACAGGGGGTTTACAGATACGCAGTATTTT
CASSPATLDRGFTDTQYF
>NA|NA|TRBJ2-1|TRBV2
TGTGCCAGCAGCGGACCGATCTCCTACAATGAGCAGTTCTTC
CASSGPISYNEQFF
>once|NA|TRBJ1-1|TRBV11-2
TGTGCCAGCAGCTTATCTTACAGAAACACTGAAGCTTTCTTT
CASSLSYRNTEAFF
>NA|NA|TRBJ1-1|TRBV2
TGTGCCAGCCAGACAGGTGGGACCTTTGAAGCTTTCTTT
CASQTGGTFEAFF
>NA|TRBD2|TRBJ2-1|TRBV2
TGTGCCAGCACCCTAAGGGCTAGCGGGACTTACAATGAGCAGTTCTTC
CASTLRASGTYNEQFF
>NA|NA|TRBJ2-7|TRBV25-1
TGTGCCAGCAGTGAATCGCCTCCCTACGAGCAGTACTTC
CASSESPPYEQYF
>NA|TRBD2|TRBJ2-1|TRBV28
TGTGCCAGCAGCTTCGGGGGGGCATCCTACAATGAGCAGTTCTTC
CASSFGGASYNEQFF
>NA|NA|TRBJ2-6|TRBV21-1
TGTGCCAGCAGCAAGAGTGGGGCCAACGTCCTGACTTTC
CASSKSGANVLTF
>NA|TRBD2|TRBJ2-5|TRBV28
TGTGCCAGCAGTGGTAGCGGGAGGGTTCGCCACCAAGAGACCCAGTACTTC
CASSGSGRVRHQETQYF
>NA|NA|TRBJ2-3|TRBV6-5
TGTGCCAGCAGTTACTCGATGGCGCTGAGCACAGATACGCAGTATTTT
CASSYSMALSTDTQYF
>NA|NA|TRBJ2-2|TRBV4-1
TGCGCCAGCAGCCAAGAAGTAGGCGGGGAGCTGTTTTTT
CASSQEVGGELFF
>NA|TRBD1|TRBJ1-2|TRBV7-9
TGTGCCAGCAGATCAGGGGGGCAGAAATTTAACTATGGCTACACCTTC
CASRSGGQKFNYGYTF
>NA|TRBD1|TRBJ2-7|TRBV29-1
TGCAGCGTGGAGGGGACAGGGGGGAACTACGAGCAGTACTTC
CSVEGTGGNYEQYF
>NA|NA|TRBJ2-5|TRBV7-9
TGTGCCAGCAGCTTAACCCGCGGGACAAGGATCCAAGAGACCCAGTACTTC
CASSLTRGTRIQETQYF
>NA|NA|TRBJ2-5|TRBV28
TGTGCCAGCAGTGAGGTCTTTCAAGAGACCCAGTACTTC
CASSEVFQETQYF
>NA|NA|TRBJ2-1|TRBV28
TGTGCCAGCAGTCCCGACGGTAGCCACAATGAGCAGTTCTTC
CASSPDGSHNEQFF
>NA|TRBD2|TRBJ2-7|TRBV14
TGTGCCAGCAGCCTCGATGGGGGGGATCAAGGGCAGTACTTC
CASSLDGGDQGQYF
>NA|TRBD1|TRBJ2-2|TRBV28
TGTGCCAGCAGTCTACAGGGGGTCACCGGGGAGCTGTTTTTT
CASSLQGVTGELFF
>NA|TRBD2|TRBJ2-7|TRBV9
TGTGCCAGCAGCCCGACGGGGTGGAGCGGGAGTTACGAGCAGTACTTC
CASSPTGWSGSYEQYF